This entry features one T cell receptor beta chain sequence. Its antigen is not identified. V shed 3 bases, J shed 2 bases, and the junction held 6 bases outside the gene matches. The CDR3 totals 15 residues. Germline-derived CDR1 and CDR2 are SGHKS and YYEKEE (reference sequence). The data originate from a study of cytomegalovirus exposure and HLA in healthy donors. Study-level points and caveats: Specificity of three CMV-associated chains for CMV antigens was verified in vitro. The authors later linked a missense DCLRE1C variant to TCR beta V- and J-gene trimming.

This PCR relied on a set of 60 Vbeta primers and 13 Jbeta primers. Profiling relied on immunoSEQ multiplex PCR, and the TCRdb table lists in-frame clones only, not all of them. The table gives about 51,000 clones; the top ten clones make up about 2% of it. Sequencing was carried out using PBMCs. The V gene is TRBV5-5, the J gene TRBJ2-5; 8 nucleotides match TRBD1. The clonotype was recovered from a female donor in good health and CMV-seronegative. The DNA of the CDR3 is TGTGCCAGCAGCTCGCATGGGACAGGTCAAGAGACCCAGTACTTC. Amino acids: CASSSHGTGQETQYF. Variable domain in full (rest from reference TRBV5-5 and TRBJ2-5): DAGVTQSPTHLIKTRGQQVTLRCSPISGHKSVSWYQQVLGQGPQFIFQYYEKEERGRGNFPDRFSARQFPNYSSELNVNALLLGDSALYLCASSSHGTGQETQYFGPGTRLLVL.